These 19 T cell receptor beta chains came from one sample sequenced in a study of T cells in women clearing cervical HPV infection. Produced via immunoSEQ multiplex PCR; TCRdb's table is partial and in-frame only. With around 39,000 clones in the sample, the ten largest clones hold around 4%. Input material: blood buffy coat. The receptors stem from a woman between 18 and 69 years old with a cervical HPV16 infection that either progressed to CIN3+ or cleared (not recorded which).

Concerning this clone: Read coverage stops 3 residues before the CDR3 terminus; the germline J gene supplies the remainder. The V gene is TRBV20-1, the J gene TRBJ1-4; the D gene is possibly TRBD1 (6 bases). V was pared by 0 bases and J by 7 bases, with 12 bases between. The CDR3 length is 14 residues. In germline, CDR1 is DFQATT, CDR2 SNEGSKA (reference sequence). This chain's CDR3 is CSARDMRGGEKLFF. The CDR3 DNA, read in part, is TGCAGTGCTAGAGATATGAGAGGGGGTGAAAAA.

On this clone: The read finishes 3 residues shy of the CDR3 end, and the germline J gene is used to complete it. The chain is built from TRBV28 and TRBJ2-4, with TRBD2 matching 7 bases. The junction had 13 bases not matched to a gene; V was cut back by 8 bases and J by 3 bases. Germline V gene lookup returns CDR1 MDHEN and CDR2 SYDVKM. The CDR3 runs to 16 residues. CDR3 residues: CASLPAGEGGKNIQYF. The part of the CDR3 DNA that was read is TGTGCCAGCCTACCCGCGGGAGAGGGAGGCAAAAACATT.

Points on this clone: The sequenced fragment ends 3 residues before the CDR3 boundary, so the rest is inferred from the germline J gene. The chain joins TRBV18 to TRBJ1-2; no reliable D call. Trimming cost V 6 bases and J 2 bases, with 10 bases left between them. CDR3 size: 13 residues. The germline CDR1 and CDR2 sequences are KGHSH and LQKENI. The CDR3 DNA, read in part, is TGTGCCAGCTCTACCGACATGAACTATGGC. This encodes CASSTDMNYG. The entire CDR3 protein reads CASSTDMNYGYTF.

Remarks on this clone: The read ends 3 residues before the CDR3 terminus; that terminus is restored from the germline J gene. This chain connects TRBV7-2 to TRBJ2-7; D is ambiguous. Trimming took off 1 base at V and 4 bases at J, with 11 bases between the two ends. CDR3 size: 14 residues. The germline V gene has CDR1 SGHTA and CDR2 FQGNSA. The CDR3 DNA, read in part, is TGTGCCAGCAGCTTAGAGCCCATACTATACGAG. Translation: CASSLEPILYE. The full CDR3 protein is CASSLEPILYEQYF.

As for this clone: The DNA ends 3 residues before the CDR3 does, and the rest of the CDR3 is filled in from the germline J gene. This chain joins TRBV5-5 and TRBJ2-7; 11 bases are shared with TRBD1. CDR1 is SGHKS, CDR2 YYEKEE, per germline (reference sequence). Germline trimming cut 0 bases from V and 2 bases from J; bases unmatched to any gene: 1. The CDR3 sequence is 15 residues long. CDR3 amino acids: CASSLVGQGAYEQYF. The part of the CDR3 DNA that was read is TGTGCCAGCAGCTTGGTGGGACAGGGGGCCTACGAG.

In the case of this clone: The sequenced fragment ends 3 residues before the CDR3 boundary, so the rest is inferred from the germline J gene. The V call is TRBV2, the J call TRBJ1-2, with D possibly TRBD1 on 6 matching bases. Germline lookup yields CDR1 SNHLY and CDR2 FYNNEI. The CDR3 is 12 residues long. Trimming stripped 7 bases from V and 3 bases from J, with 9 bases between. CDR3 bases read: TGTGCCAGCACTCAGGGGTACTATGGC. Translating it yields CASTQGYYG. The entire CDR3 is CASTQGYYGYTF.

Concerning this clone: The missing CDR3 end, 3 residues past where the read stops, is filled in from the germline J gene. Other DNA variants within this sample encode the same CDR3. This chain connects TRBV6-2 or TRBV6-3 to TRBJ1-1, with 7 bases aligning to TRBD1. This CDR3 contains 17 residues. Germline V CDR1 and CDR2: MNHEY, SVGEGT. The part of the CDR3 DNA that was read is TGTGCCAGCAGTAAAACAACCGACAGGGCCACGGGCACAGGA. Protein sequence: CASSKTTDRATGTG. The full CDR3 protein is CASSKTTDRATGTGAFF.

With regard to this clone: The read comes to an end 3 residues before the CDR3 does, leaving the germline J gene to fill in the end. The V gene is TRBV20-1, the J gene TRBJ1-1, with a weak D call TRBD1 (6 bases). This CDR3 region has 13 residues. Germline lookup yields CDR1 DFQATT and CDR2 SNEGSKA (reference sequence). V shed 5 bases and J shed 3 bases, with 13 bases lying between them. This CDR3 is CSAVQGSDTEAFF. CDR3 bases read: TGCAGTGCTGTACAGGGATCGGACACTGAA.

A note on this clone: The CDR3 end falls 3 residues outside the read, so it is completed with the germline J gene. This chain uses TRBV6-2 or TRBV6-3 with TRBJ2-2; D may be TRBD1 (6 bases). The CDR3 is 16 amino acids. The V end lost 6 bases, the J end lost 4 bases, and 18 bases lay between the germline ends. Germline loops: CDR1 MNHEY, CDR2 SVGEGT. CDR3 DNA (partial): TGTGCCAGCAGGTCCTTGAGGACAGAGTTCACCGGGGAG. This encodes CASRSLRTEFTGE. In full, the CDR3 reads CASRSLRTEFTGELFF.

On this clone itself: The missing CDR3 end, 3 residues past where the read stops, is filled in from the germline J gene. V and J are TRBV11-2 and TRBJ2-2; 7 positions match TRBD2. The CDR3 covers 14 residues. Per the germline V gene, CDR1 is SGHAT and CDR2 is FQNNGV. The ends lost 4 bases at V and 5 bases at J; junction bases unmatched: 4. The sequenced CDR3 bases are TGTGCCAGCAGCTCAATGCGGGGGACCGGGGAG. Protein: CASSSMRGTGE. The full-length CDR3 reads as CASSSMRGTGELFF.

In the case of this clone: Read coverage stops 3 residues before the CDR3 terminus; the germline J gene supplies the remainder. The V call is TRBV29-1, the J call TRBJ2-7; D might be TRBD2 (6 bases). Between the trimmed V and J ends, which lost 5 bases and 2 bases, there was a span of 19 bases. The CDR3 spans 15 residues. The germline V gene has CDR1 SQVTM and CDR2 ANQGSEA. The CDR3 spells CSVHRSGLPPYEQYF. Partial CDR3 DNA: TGCAGCGTTCACCGCTCGGGACTCCCCCCCTACGAG.

In regard to this clone: The read ends 3 residues shy of where the CDR3 ends; the end is completed using the germline J gene. J is TRBJ2-4 and V is TRBV6-2 or TRBV6-3, with 8 bases lining up with TRBD2. The germline V gene has CDR1 MNHEY and CDR2 SVGEGT. There are 17 residues in the CDR3. V shed 6 bases, J shed 0 bases, and the junction held 10 bases outside the gene matches. The CDR3 DNA, read in part, is TGTGCCAGCAGAAAACCCACTAGCGGACCAGCCAAAAACATT. Translated: CASRKPTSGPAKNI. The CDR3 in full is CASRKPTSGPAKNIQYF.

Comment on this clone: The observed sequence ends 3 residues before the CDR3 terminus, with the missing tail filled in from the germline J gene. The rearrangement links TRBV20-1 to TRBJ1-2, with D possibly TRBD1 on 6 matching bases. Germline CDR1 reads DFQATT; CDR2 reads SNEGSKA (reference sequence). The CDR3 is made up of 13 amino acids. CDR3 bases read: TGCAGTGCGGGCAACAGGGATGCACAGGGC. Encoded protein: CSAGNRDAQG. The full CDR3 protein is CSAGNRDAQGYTF.

The CDR3 reads CASSYRGSEAFF. Incomplete CDR3 DNA: TGTGCCAGCAGTTACCGGGGATCCGAA. The chain is built from TRBV6-2 or TRBV6-3 and TRBJ1-1, with D hard to call. The CDR3 end lies 3 residues beyond the end of the read and is filled in from the germline J gene. The germline CDR1 and CDR2 sequences are MNHEY and SVGEGT. The CDR3 is 12 residues long.

Worth noting for this clone: The missing CDR3 end, 3 residues past where the read stops, is filled in from the germline J gene. The V and J genes are TRBV20-1 and TRBJ2-1, with TRBD2 identical over 9 bases. This CDR3 has 13 residues. Trimming cost V 1 base and J 8 bases; bases outside gene matches: 3. Germline assignment: CDR1 DFQATT and CDR2 SNEGSKA (reference sequence). The CDR3 here is CSARGGRVDEQFF. The covered CDR3 bases are TGCAGTGCTAGAGGCGGGAGGGTCGATGAG.

For this clone: The CDR3 goes on 3 residues after the read ends, and that part is filled in from the germline J gene. V gene TRBV20-1 combines with J gene TRBJ2-3; a possible D gene is TRBD2 (7 bases). The length of the CDR3 is 14 residues. CDR1 is DFQATT, CDR2 SNEGSKA, per germline (reference sequence). V lost 6 bases to trimming and J lost 3 bases, with 16 bases between them. The CDR3 sequence is CSASGGGRTDTQYF. The CDR3 DNA, read in part, is TGCAGTGCCAGTGGGGGGGGCCGGACAGATACG.

As to this clone: Read coverage stops 3 residues before the CDR3 terminus; the germline J gene supplies the remainder. The chain joins TRBV9 to TRBJ2-7; maybe TRBD1 (6 bases). Germline CDR1 and CDR2: SGDLS and YYNGEE. The V and J ends lost 0 bases and 2 bases respectively, with 15 bases between them. The CDR3 spans 16 residues. CDR3 DNA, as far as it was read: TGTGCCAGCAGCGTAGATGGTCGAGGGGGTCCCTACGAG. It specifies CASSVDGRGGPYE. The full CDR3 sequence reads CASSVDGRGGPYEQYF.

Comments on this clone: Coverage ceases 3 residues before the CDR3 finishes, and the germline J gene fills in the end. This chain joins TRBV14 and TRBJ2-7; weak D call: TRBD1 (6 bases). Germline assignment: CDR1 SGHDN and CDR2 FVKESK. Trimming took 1 base from V and 0 from J, leaving 13 bases between them. The CDR3 contains 16 residues. The DNA read from the CDR3 is TGTGCCAGCAGCCAAGGTGGCTGGGGGCCCTCCTACGAG. Encoded protein: CASSQGGWGPSYE. The whole CDR3 region reads CASSQGGWGPSYEQYF.

Notes on this clone: The read ends 3 residues before the CDR3 terminus; that terminus is restored from the germline J gene. The chain has TRBV15 and TRBJ1-1, with D perhaps TRBD1 (5 bases). CDR1 is LNHNV and CDR2 is YYDKDF in the germline V gene (reference sequence). This CDR3 has 14 residues. Trimming pared 0 bases from V and 4 bases from J, leaving 9 bases between. The CDR3 DNA, read in part, is TGTGCCACCAGCAGAGATCGGGGGACCACTGAA. Encoded protein: CATSRDRGTTE. The full CDR3 is CATSRDRGTTEAFF. Full variable domain (remainder filled in from reference TRBV15 and TRBJ1-1): DAMVIQNPRYQVTQFGKPVTLSCSQTLNHNVMYWYQQKSSQAPKLLFHYYDKDFNNEADTPDNFQSRRPNTSFCFLDIRSPGLGDTAMYLCATSRDRGTTEAFFGQGTRLTVV.